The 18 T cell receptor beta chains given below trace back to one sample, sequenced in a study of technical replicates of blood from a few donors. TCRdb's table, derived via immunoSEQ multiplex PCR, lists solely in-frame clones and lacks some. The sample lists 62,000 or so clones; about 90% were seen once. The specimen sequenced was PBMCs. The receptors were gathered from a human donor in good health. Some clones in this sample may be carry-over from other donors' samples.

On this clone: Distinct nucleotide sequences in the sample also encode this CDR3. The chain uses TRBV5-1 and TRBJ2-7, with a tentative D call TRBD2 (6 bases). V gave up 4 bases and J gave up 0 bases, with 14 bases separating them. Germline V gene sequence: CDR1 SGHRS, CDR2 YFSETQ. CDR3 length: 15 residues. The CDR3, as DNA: TGCGCCAGCAGCCTACTTAGCGGAAGCTCCTACGAGCAGTACTTC. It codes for CASSLLSGSSYEQYF.

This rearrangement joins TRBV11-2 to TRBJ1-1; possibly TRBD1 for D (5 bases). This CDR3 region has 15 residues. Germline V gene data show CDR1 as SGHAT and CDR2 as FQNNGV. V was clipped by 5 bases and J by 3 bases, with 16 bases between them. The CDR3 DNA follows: TGTGCCAGCAGCCCCCCAGCTAGGGACTACACTGAAGCTTTCTTT. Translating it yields CASSPPARDYTEAFF.

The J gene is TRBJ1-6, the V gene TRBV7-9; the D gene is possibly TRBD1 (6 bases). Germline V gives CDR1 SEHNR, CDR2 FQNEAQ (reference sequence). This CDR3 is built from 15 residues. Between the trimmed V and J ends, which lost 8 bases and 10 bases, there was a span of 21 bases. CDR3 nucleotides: TGTGCCAGCCAAAAAGGCGGGGGGCGCGGCTCACCCCTCCACTTT. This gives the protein CASQKGGGRGSPLHF.

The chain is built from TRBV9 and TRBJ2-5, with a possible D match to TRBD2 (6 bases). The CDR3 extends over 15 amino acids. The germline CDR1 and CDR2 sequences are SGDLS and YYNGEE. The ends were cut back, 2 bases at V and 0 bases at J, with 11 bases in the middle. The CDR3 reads CASSVSSGYQETQYF. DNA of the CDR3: TGTGCCAGCAGCGTGAGTAGCGGATACCAAGAGACCCAGTACTTC.

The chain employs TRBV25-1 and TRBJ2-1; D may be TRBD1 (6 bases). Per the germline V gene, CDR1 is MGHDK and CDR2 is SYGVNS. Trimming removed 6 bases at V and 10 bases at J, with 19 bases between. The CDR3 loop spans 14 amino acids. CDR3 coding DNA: TGTGCCAGCAGACTAGAGGGGGAACAGAGGGAGCAGTTCTTC. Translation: CASRLEGEQREQFF.

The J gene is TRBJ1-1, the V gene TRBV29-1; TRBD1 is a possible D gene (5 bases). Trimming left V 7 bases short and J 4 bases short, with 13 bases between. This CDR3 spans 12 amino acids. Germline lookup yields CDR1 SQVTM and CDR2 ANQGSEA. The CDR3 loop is CSAETESTEAFF. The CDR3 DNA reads TGCAGCGCCGAGACAGAGAGCACTGAAGCTTTCTTT.

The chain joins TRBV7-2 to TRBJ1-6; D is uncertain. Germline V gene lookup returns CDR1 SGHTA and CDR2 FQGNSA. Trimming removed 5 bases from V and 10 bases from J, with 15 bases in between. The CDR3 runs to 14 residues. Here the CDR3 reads CASSPDSRGSPLHF. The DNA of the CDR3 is TGTGCCAGCAGCCCGGACTCCCGTGGATCACCCCTCCACTTT. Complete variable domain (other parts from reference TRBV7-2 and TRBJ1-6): GAGVSQSPSNKVTEKGKDVELRCDPISGHTALYWYRQSLGQGLEFLIYFQGNSAPDKSGLPSDRFSAERTGGSVSTLTIQRTQQEDSAVYLCASSPDSRGSPLHFGNGTRLTVT.

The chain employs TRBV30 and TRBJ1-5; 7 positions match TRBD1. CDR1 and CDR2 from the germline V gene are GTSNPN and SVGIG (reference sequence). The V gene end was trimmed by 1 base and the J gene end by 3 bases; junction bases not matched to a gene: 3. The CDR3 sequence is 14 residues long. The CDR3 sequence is CAWSGDRVNQPQHF. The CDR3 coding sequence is TGTGCCTGGAGTGGAGACAGGGTCAATCAGCCCCAGCATTTT.

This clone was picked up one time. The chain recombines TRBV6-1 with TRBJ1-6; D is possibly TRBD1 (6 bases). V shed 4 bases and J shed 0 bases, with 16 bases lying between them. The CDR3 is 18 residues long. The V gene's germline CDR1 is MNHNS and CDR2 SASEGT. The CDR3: CASSVPRGMSSYNSPLHF. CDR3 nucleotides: TGTGCCAGCAGTGTCCCCAGGGGAATGAGCTCCTATAATTCACCCCTCCACTTT.

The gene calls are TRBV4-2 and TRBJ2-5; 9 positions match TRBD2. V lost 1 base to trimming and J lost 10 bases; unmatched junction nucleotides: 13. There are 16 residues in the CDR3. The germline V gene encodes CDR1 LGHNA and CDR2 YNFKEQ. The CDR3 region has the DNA TGTGCCAGCAGCCAAGTGTTTGGCGGGAGGGAGCAGGTCCAGTACTTC. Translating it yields CASSQVFGGREQVQYF.

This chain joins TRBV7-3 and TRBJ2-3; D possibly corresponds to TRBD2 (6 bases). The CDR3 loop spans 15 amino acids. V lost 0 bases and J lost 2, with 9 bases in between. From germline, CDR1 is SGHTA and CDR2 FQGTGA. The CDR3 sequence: CASSLTGGVTDTQYF. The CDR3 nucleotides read TGTGCCAGCAGCTTAACGGGCGGGGTCACAGATACGCAGTATTTT.

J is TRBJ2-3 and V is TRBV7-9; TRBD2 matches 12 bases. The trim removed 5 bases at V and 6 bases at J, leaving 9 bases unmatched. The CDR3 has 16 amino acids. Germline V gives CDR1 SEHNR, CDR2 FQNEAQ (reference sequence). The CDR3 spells CASSATSGGFMDTQYF. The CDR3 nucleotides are TGTGCCAGCAGCGCCACTAGCGGGGGGTTTATGGATACGCAGTATTTT.

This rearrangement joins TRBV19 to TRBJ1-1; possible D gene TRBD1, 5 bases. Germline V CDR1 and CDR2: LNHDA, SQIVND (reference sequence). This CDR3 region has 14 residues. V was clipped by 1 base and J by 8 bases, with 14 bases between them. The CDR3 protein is CASSIVAERGEAFF. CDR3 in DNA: TGTGCCAGTAGTATAGTCGCGGAAAGGGGCGAAGCTTTCTTT.

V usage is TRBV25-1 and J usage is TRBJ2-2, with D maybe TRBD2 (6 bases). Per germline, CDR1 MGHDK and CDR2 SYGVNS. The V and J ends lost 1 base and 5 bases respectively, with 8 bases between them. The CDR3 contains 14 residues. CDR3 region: CASSESGRTGELFF. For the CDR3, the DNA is TGTGCCAGCAGTGAATCAGGGAGGACCGGGGAGCTGTTTTTT.

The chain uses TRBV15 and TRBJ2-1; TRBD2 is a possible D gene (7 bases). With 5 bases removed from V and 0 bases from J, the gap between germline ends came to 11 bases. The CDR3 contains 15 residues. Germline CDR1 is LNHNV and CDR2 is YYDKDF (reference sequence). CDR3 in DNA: TGTGCCACCAGCCACCGGGGGGCCTCCTACAATGAGCAGTTCTTC. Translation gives CATSHRGASYNEQFF.

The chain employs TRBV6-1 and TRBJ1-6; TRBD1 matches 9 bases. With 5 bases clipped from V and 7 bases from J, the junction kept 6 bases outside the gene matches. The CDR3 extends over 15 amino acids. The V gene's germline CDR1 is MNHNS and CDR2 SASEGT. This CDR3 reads CASSWTGVKNSPLHF. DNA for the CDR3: TGTGCCAGCAGTTGGACAGGGGTTAAGAATTCACCCCTCCACTTT.

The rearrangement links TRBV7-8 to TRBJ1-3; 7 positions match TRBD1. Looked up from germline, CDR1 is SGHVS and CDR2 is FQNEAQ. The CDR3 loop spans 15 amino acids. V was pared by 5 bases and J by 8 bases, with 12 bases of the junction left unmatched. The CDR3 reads CASSVRGQLGDTIYF. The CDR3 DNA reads TGTGCCAGCAGCGTACGGGGACAGCTTGGGGACACCATATATTTT.

The CDR3 region is CASSPAEVMNTEAFF. For the CDR3, the DNA is TGTGCCAGCAGCCCCGCGGAAGTAATGAACACTGAAGCTTTCTTT. V usage is TRBV27 and J usage is TRBJ1-1; D remains ambiguous. The CDR3 has 15 residues. The V and J ends lost 6 bases and 0 bases respectively, with 14 bases between them. Germline V gene sequence: CDR1 MNHEY, CDR2 SMNVEV (reference sequence).